This TCR beta chain was documented in a study of T cell responses to AZD1222 COVID-19 vaccine. Overall study: Pooling was applied to second doses at about 4 or about 12 weeks. Findings of the study overall: Vaccination with two AZD1222 doses was followed by a rise in Spike-specific TCR breadth and depth. Across the whole spike, CD4 TCRs peaked at regions 160-218 and 743-854.

Concerning this clone: Its cognate antigen is unknown.

Trimming at V came to 6 bases and at J to 1 base, leaving 10 bases not matched to a gene. The CDR3 length is 16 residues. Germline V gene data show CDR1 as MNHEY and CDR2 as SMNVEV (reference sequence). Sequencing used immunoSEQ multiplex PCR; TCRdb keeps in-frame clones, though not all of them. The sample records around 160,000 clones, roughly nine tenths being singletons. The V gene is TRBV27, the J gene TRBJ2-5; TRBD2 agrees at 8 bases. This sample comprised peripheral blood, obtained on day 0 of AZD1222 vaccination. This sequence originates from an adult in good health. CDR3 nucleotide sequence: TGTGCCAGCAGCCCACCCGGGGGGGTAACCCAAGAGACCCAGTACTTC. Its protein is CASSPPGGVTQETQYF.